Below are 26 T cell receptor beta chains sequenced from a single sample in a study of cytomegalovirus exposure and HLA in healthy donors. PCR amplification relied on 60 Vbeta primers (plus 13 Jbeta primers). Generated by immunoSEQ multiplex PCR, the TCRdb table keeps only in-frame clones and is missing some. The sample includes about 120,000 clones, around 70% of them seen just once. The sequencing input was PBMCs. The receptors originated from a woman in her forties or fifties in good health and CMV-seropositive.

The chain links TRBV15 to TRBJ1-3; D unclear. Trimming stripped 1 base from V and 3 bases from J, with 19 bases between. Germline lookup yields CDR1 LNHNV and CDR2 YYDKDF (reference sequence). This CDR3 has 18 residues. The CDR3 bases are TGTGCCACCAGCAGAGTCGGACTGCAAATAGCGGGTGGAAACACCATATATTTT. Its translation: CATSRVGLQIAGGNTIYF.

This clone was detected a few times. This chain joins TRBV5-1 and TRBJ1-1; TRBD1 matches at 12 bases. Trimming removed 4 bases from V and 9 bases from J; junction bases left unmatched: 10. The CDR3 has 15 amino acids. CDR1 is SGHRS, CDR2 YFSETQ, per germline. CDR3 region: CASSQAGTGGDKAFF. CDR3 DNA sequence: TGCGCCAGCAGCCAGGCCGGGACAGGGGGCGATAAAGCTTTCTTT.

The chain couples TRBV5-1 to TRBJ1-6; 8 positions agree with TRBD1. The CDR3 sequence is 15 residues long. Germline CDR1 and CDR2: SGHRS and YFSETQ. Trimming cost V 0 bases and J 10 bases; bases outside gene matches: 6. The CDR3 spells CASSLGGQGSSPLHF. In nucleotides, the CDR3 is TGCGCCAGCAGCTTGGGAGGACAGGGTAGCTCACCCCTCCACTTT.

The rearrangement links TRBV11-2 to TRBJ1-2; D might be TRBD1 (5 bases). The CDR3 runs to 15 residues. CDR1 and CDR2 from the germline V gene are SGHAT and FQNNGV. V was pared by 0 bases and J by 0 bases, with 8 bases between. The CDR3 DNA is TGTGCCAGCAGCTTAGAGACAGCAGCTAACTATGGCTACACCTTC. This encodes CASSLETAANYGYTF.

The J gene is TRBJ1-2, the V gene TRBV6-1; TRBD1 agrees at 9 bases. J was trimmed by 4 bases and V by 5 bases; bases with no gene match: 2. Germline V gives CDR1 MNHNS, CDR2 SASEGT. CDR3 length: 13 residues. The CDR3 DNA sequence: TGTGCCAGCAGTAAACAGGGGGCCTATGGCTACACCTTC. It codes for CASSKQGAYGYTF.

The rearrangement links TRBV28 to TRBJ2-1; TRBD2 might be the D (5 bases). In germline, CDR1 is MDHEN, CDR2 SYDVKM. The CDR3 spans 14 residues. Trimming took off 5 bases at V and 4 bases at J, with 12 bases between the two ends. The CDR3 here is CASSSPRGYNEQFF. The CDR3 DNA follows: TGTGCCAGCAGTAGCCCCAGAGGGTACAATGAGCAGTTCTTC.

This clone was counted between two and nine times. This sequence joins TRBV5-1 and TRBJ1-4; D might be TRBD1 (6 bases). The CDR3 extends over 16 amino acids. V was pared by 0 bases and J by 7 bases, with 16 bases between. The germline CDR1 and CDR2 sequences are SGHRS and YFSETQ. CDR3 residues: CASSLEGGLSGEKLFF. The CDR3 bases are TGCGCCAGCAGCTTGGAGGGGGGGTTGAGTGGTGAAAAACTGTTTTTT. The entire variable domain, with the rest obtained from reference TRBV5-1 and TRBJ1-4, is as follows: KAGVTQTPRYLIKTRGQQVTLSCSPISGHRSVSWYQQTPGQGLQFLFEYFSETQRNKGNFPGRFSGRQFSNSRSEMNVSTLELGDSALYLCASSLEGGLSGEKLFFGSGTQLSVL.

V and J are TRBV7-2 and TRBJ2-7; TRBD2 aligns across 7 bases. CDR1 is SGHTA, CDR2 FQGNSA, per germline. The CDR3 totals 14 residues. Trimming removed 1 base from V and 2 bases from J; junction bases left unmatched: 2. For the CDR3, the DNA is TGTGCCAGCAGCTTAGTACTAGCGACCTACGAGCAGTACTTC. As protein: CASSLVLATYEQYF.

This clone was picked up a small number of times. CDR3 nucleotide sequence: TGTGCCAGTAGTCCAGGACTATCGTACAATGAGCAGTTCTTC. Its protein product is CASSPGLSYNEQFF. The rearrangement links TRBV19 to TRBJ2-1, with D perhaps matching TRBD2 (6 bases). Germline values: CDR1 LNHDA, CDR2 SQIVND (reference sequence). The CDR3 contains 14 residues. Trimming removed 5 bases from V and 4 bases from J, with 12 bases in between.

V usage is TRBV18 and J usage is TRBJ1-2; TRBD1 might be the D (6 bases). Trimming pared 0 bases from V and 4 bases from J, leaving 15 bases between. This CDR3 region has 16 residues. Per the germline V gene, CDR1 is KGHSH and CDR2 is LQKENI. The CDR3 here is CASSPPNQGTRYGYTF. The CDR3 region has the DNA TGTGCCAGCTCACCACCGAACCAGGGGACCCGCTATGGCTACACCTTC.

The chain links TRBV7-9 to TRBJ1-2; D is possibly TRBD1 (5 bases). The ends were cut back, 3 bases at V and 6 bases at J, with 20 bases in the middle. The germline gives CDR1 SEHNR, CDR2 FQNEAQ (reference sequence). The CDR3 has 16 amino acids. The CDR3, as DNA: TGTGCCAGCAGCTTGGGTCAGGGCTCGTTTAAAGATGGCTACACCTTC. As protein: CASSLGQGSFKDGYTF. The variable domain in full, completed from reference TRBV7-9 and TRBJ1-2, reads DTGVSQNPRHKITKRGQNVTFRCDPISEHNRLYWYRQTLGQGPEFLTYFQNEAQLEKSRLLSDRFSAERPKGSFSTLEIQRTEQGDSAMYLCASSLGQGSFKDGYTFGSGTRLTVV.

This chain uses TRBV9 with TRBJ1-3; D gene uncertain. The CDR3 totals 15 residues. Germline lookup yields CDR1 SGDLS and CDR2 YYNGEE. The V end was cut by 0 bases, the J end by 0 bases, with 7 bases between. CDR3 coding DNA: TGTGCCAGCAGCGTAGATCAATTCTCTGGAAACACCATATATTTT. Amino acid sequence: CASSVDQFSGNTIYF.

The CDR3 is CASSLSGFEQYF. The CDR3 bases are TGTGCCAGCAGCTTATCCGGGTTCGAGCAGTACTTC. The chain couples TRBV7-9 to TRBJ2-7; unclear D gene. The CDR3 length is 12 residues. Germline CDR1 reads SEHNR; CDR2 reads FQNEAQ (reference sequence). With 2 bases removed from V and 6 bases from J, the gap between germline ends came to 8 bases.

CDR3 coding DNA: TGTGCCAGCAGTTCCCTGGACCTTACAGGGGGTTTTTACGAGCAGTACTTC. Protein: CASSSLDLTGGFYEQYF. V and J are TRBV27 and TRBJ2-7, with TRBD1 matching over 8 bases. V lost 4 bases to trimming and J lost 4 bases; unmatched junction nucleotides: 15. Germline CDR1 and CDR2: MNHEY and SMNVEV (reference sequence). This CDR3 has 17 residues.

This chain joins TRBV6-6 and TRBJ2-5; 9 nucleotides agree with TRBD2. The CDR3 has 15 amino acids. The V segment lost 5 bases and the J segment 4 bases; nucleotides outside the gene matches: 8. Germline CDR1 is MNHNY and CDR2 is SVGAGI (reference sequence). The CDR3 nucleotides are TGTGCCAGCAGTCTGGCACTAGCGGGCGTAGAGACCCAGTACTTC. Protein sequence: CASSLALAGVETQYF.

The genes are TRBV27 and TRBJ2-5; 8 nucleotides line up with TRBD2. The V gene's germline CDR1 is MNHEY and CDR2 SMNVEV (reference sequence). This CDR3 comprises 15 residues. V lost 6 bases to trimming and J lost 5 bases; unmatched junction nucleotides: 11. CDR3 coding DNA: TGTGCCAGCAGACTTAGTACGGGGGGGCGGGAGACCCAGTACTTC. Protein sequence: CASRLSTGGRETQYF.

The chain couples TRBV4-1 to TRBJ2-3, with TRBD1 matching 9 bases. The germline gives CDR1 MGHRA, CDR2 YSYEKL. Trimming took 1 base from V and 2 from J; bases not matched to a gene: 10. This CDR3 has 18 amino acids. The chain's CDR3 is CASSQGGQQGANTDTQYF. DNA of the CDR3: TGCGCCAGCAGCCAAGGGGGCCAACAGGGGGCAAACACAGATACGCAGTATTTT.

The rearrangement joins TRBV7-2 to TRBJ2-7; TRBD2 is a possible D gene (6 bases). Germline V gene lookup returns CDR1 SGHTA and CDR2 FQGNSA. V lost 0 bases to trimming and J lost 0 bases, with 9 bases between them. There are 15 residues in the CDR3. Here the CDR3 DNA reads TGTGCCAGCAGCTTAGCCGAAGCGGGCTCCTACGAGCAGTACTTC. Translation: CASSLAEAGSYEQYF.

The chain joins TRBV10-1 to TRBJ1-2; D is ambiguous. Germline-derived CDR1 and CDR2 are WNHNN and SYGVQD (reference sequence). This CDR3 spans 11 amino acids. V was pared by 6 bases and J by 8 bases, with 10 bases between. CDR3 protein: CASSPVSGYTF. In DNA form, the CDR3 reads TGCGCCAGCAGCCCCGTAAGCGGCTACACCTTC.

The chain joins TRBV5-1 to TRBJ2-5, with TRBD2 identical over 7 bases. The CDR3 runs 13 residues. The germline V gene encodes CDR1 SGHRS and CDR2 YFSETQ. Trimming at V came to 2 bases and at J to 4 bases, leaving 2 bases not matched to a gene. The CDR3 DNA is TGCGCCAGCAGCTTTGGGGGGGGAGAGACCCAGTACTTC. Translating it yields CASSFGGGETQYF.

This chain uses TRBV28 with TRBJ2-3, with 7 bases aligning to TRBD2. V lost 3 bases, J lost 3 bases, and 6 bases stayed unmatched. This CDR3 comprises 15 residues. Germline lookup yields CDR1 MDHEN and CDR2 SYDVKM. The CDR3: CASSLKAGATDTQYF. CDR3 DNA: TGTGCCAGCAGTTTGAAGGCGGGAGCTACAGATACGCAGTATTTT.

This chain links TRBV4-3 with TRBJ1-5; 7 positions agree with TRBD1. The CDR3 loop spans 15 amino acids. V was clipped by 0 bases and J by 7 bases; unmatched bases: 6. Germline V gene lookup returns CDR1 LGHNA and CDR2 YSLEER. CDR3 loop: CASSQDRGSRQPQHF. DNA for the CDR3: TGCGCCAGCAGCCAAGACAGGGGGAGCCGGCAGCCCCAGCATTTT.

The CDR3 coding sequence is TGTGCCAGTAGCTACCAGTTCTCGCGGCGCTCTGGGGCCAACGTCCTGACTTTC. It yields the protein CASSYQFSRRSGANVLTF. V and J are TRBV19 and TRBJ2-6; no clear D. Germline CDR1 LNHDA, CDR2 SQIVND (reference sequence). The V and J ends lost 6 bases and 0 bases respectively, with 18 bases between them. The CDR3 is 18 amino acids.

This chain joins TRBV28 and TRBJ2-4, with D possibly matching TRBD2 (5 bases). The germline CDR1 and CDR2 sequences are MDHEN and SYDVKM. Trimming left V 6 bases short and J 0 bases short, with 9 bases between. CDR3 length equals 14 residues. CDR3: CASSWTAAKNIQYF. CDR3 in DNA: TGTGCCAGCAGCTGGACTGCAGCCAAAAACATTCAGTACTTC.

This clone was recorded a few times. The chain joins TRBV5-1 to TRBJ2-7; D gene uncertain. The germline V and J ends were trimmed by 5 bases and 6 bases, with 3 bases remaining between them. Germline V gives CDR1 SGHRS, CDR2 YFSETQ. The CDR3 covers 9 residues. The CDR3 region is CASSLEQYF. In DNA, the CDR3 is TGCGCCAGCAGTCTCGAGCAGTACTTC. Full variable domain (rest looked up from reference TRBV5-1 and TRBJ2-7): KAGVTQTPRYLIKTRGQQVTLSCSPISGHRSVSWYQQTPGQGLQFLFEYFSETQRNKGNFPGRFSGRQFSNSRSEMNVSTLELGDSALYLCASSLEQYFGPGTRLTVT.

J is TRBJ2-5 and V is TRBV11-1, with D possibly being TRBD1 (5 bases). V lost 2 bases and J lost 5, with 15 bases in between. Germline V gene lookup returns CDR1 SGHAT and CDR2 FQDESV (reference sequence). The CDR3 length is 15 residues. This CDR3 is CASSLSQAGMETQYF. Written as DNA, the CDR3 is TGTGCCAGCAGCTTAAGTCAGGCAGGGATGGAGACCCAGTACTTC.